This is a list of T cell receptor beta chains from one sample in a study of blood T cell repertoires in COVID-19. Libraries were prepared by immunoSEQ multiplex PCR; TCRdb keeps only in-frame clonotypes and omits some of them. The repertoire has about 110,000 clones, about 80% of them found once; the top ten carry roughly 8%. The specimen was peripheral blood. The receptors shown here come from a woman aged 40 to 50 with acute or convalescent COVID-19. The CDR3 runs from the conserved cysteine through the conserved F or W. The D gene is left open where the match is weak. Expanded clones get a size class; other rows say once, few or many, or leave the size out.

cdr3_nt cdr3_aa clone_size cdr3_length j_call d_call v_call
TGTGCCAGCAGCCCCCTTGAGGGTGGTGAGCAGTACTTC CASSPLEGGEQYF . 13 TRBJ2-7 . TRBV7-9
TGCGCCAGCAGCGTAGAAGTACAGGGGGCGGCCGGGGAGCTGTTTTTT CASSVEVQGAAGELFF once 16 TRBJ2-2 TRBD1 TRBV5-1
TGCGCCAGCAGCTTGGCCTCTAGCGGGGGCCCGAACACCGGGGAGCTGTTTTTT CASSLASSGGPNTGELFF . 18 TRBJ2-2 TRBD2 TRBV5-1
TGTGCCAGCAGGGACAGGGGCCAGGATGGCTACACCTTC CASRDRGQDGYTF few 13 TRBJ1-2 TRBD1 TRBV6-6
TGCAGTGCTAGAGGAGAGGGATTAACTTTCTTT CSARGEGLTFF . 11 TRBJ1-1 . TRBV20-1
TGTGCCAGCAGCCGTACAATCCGAGAGACCCAGTACTTC CASSRTIRETQYF . 13 TRBJ2-5 . TRBV3-1/TRBV3-2
TGCGCCAGCAGCTACCAGACAGACCAAGAGACCCAGTACTTC CASSYQTDQETQYF . 14 TRBJ2-5 . TRBV5-1
TGTGCCAGCAGCCGATTCCAGGGAATTGATTCACCCCTCCACTTT CASSRFQGIDSPLHF . 15 TRBJ1-6 . TRBV6-5
TGTGCCTGGAGTACCGGGCGGGCTAGCTCCTACAATGAGCAGTTCTTC CAWSTGRASSYNEQFF few 16 TRBJ2-1 . TRBV30
TGTGCCAGCAGCGTGGACAGGCCGGCAGGCTATGGCTACACCTTC CASSVDRPAGYGYTF . 15 TRBJ1-2 TRBD1 TRBV9
TGCGCCAGCAGCATACAGGGGGTTAATGAAAAACTGTTTTTT CASSIQGVNEKLFF . 14 TRBJ1-4 TRBD1 TRBV5-1
TGTGCCAGCATCCGTCAGGGCCTTGCAATCACTGAAGCTTTCTTT CASIRQGLAITEAFF . 15 TRBJ1-1 . TRBV5-4
TGTGCCAGAAGCTTAGCCCCTTGGGGAGGGTGGGGCACCGGGGAGCTGTTTTTT CARSLAPWGGWGTGELFF . 18 TRBJ2-2 . TRBV7-5